A single T cell receptor (beta chain) is shown here with its context. The antigen remains undetermined. With UMI labels, 5' RACE was used to prepare the TRB cDNA libraries. Each CDR3 protein gets one entry in TCRdb, which reprocessed the 5' RACE reads and gives no DNA. This table holds around 60,000 distinct CDR3 sequences. Sorting yielded triplicates of more than 250,000 cells for each CD8+ T cell subset. This sample is part of a study of CXCR3-negative and CXCR3-positive naive CD8 T cells. Overall study findings and caveats: Diversity proved comparably high across both naive subsets and much lower in memory CD8+ cells. Naive cells that were CXCR3-negative or CXCR3-positive used TRBV-TRBJ genes alike, while memory cells diverged. Between one naive subset and the other, surface CD5 was comparable, and TCR strength was inferred from TRB CDR3 properties. A higher hydrophobicity marked the TRB CDR3s of CXCR3-positive naive cells versus CXCR3-negative naive cells.

This CDR3 is built from 15 residues. Germline values: CDR1 MNHEY, CDR2 SMNVEV (reference sequence). The sample comprised naive CXCR3+ CD8+ T cells from blood. Subset specified: CD45RO-CCR7+CD27+CD95- naive CD8+ T cells expressing CXCR3 (TNR3+). The J gene is TRBJ2-7, the V gene TRBV27; TCRdb designates TRBD1, a call that cannot be tested without DNA. The TCR originated in a human donor in good health. Some clones in this sample may be carry-over from other donors' samples. CDR3 residues: CASSPRQATSYEQYF.